These 11 T cell receptor beta chains share one sample of origin, sequenced in a study of shared clonotypes between healthy human individuals. Libraries were prepared by immunoSEQ multiplex PCR; TCRdb keeps only in-frame clonotypes and omits some of them. The table has about 820,000 clones, 90% to 95% seen once; the top ten hold 24%. CD45RO-negative cells were positively selected for CCR7, leaving out terminally differentiated effector memory CD45RA+ cells. Input material: naive CD8+ T cells sorted from blood. These receptor sequences come from a man aged 25 to 45 in good health.

The V and J genes are TRBV14 and TRBJ1-1; D unclear. Trimming removed 3 bases at V and 3 bases at J, with 14 bases between. The CDR3 consists of 15 residues. Germline loops: CDR1 SGHDN, CDR2 FVKESK. The CDR3 bases are TGTGCCAGCAGCCATTTTATGTCCCGGGACACTGAAGCTTTCTTT. Protein: CASSHFMSRDTEAFF.

In this sample, this clone turned up once. The sample holds other DNA sequences that translate to the same CDR3. The rearrangement uses TRBV27 and TRBJ2-1; D remains ambiguous. This CDR3 spans 14 amino acids. Trimming shortened V by 3 bases and J by 4 bases, and 10 bases separated the two germline ends. The germline V gene has CDR1 MNHEY and CDR2 SMNVEV (reference sequence). DNA for the CDR3: TGTGCCAGCAGTTTCGGTGCGGCGTACAATGAGCAGTTCTTC. It encodes CASSFGAAYNEQFF.

The chain recombines TRBV11-2 with TRBJ2-2; 8 bases are shared with TRBD1. Germline trimming cut 3 bases from V and 4 bases from J; bases unmatched to any gene: 4. Germline V gives CDR1 SGHAT, CDR2 FQNNGV. The CDR3 extends over 15 amino acids. This CDR3 reads CASSFGTGLTGELFF. The CDR3 region has the DNA TGTGCCAGCAGCTTCGGGACAGGACTCACCGGGGAGCTGTTTTTT.

The V gene is TRBV28, the J gene TRBJ1-4; D might be TRBD1 (5 bases). CDR1 is MDHEN, CDR2 SYDVKM, per germline. V was cut by 7 bases and J by 6 bases, with 15 bases left in between. This CDR3 is 14 amino acids long. The CDR3 DNA reads TGTGCCAGCACAGCGGGACGGGATGATGAAAAACTGTTTTTT. This sequence encodes CASTAGRDDEKLFF. Complete variable domain (other parts from reference TRBV28 and TRBJ1-4): DVKVTQSSRYLVKRTGEKVFLECVQDMDHENMFWYRQDPGLGLRLIYFSYDVKMKEKGDIPEGYSVSREKKERFSLILESASTNQTSMYLCASTAGRDDEKLFFGSGTQLSVL.

The chain recombines TRBV19 with TRBJ2-3; D may be TRBD2 (5 bases). With 5 bases removed from V and 1 base from J, the gap between germline ends came to 13 bases. The CDR3 runs 15 residues. CDR1 and CDR2 from the germline V gene are LNHDA and SQIVND (reference sequence). The CDR3 protein is CASSPQLGGTDTQYF. The CDR3 region has the DNA TGTGCCAGTAGTCCACAGTTGGGAGGCACAGATACGCAGTATTTT.

The rearrangement links TRBV9 to TRBJ1-1, with TRBD1 as a possible D gene (6 bases). The germline V and J ends were trimmed by 3 bases and 4 bases, with 16 bases remaining between them. The CDR3 extends over 15 amino acids. Germline CDR1 SGDLS, CDR2 YYNGEE. The CDR3 DNA reads as TGTGCCAGCAGCGCCTACAGGGACGAGGGCACTGAAGCTTTCTTT. As protein: CASSAYRDEGTEAFF.

Comments on this clone: Other DNA sequences from this sample encode an identical CDR3 as well. The V call is TRBV27, the J call TRBJ2-7; 7 bases map to TRBD1. The CDR3 covers 13 residues. Germline lookup yields CDR1 MNHEY and CDR2 SMNVEV (reference sequence). The V and J ends lost 3 bases and 2 bases, in that order; junction bases with no gene match: 1. The CDR3 bases are TGTGCCAGCAGTTTGACAGGGACCTACGAGCAGTACTTC. This sequence encodes CASSLTGTYEQYF.

The chain combines TRBV5-1 with TRBJ2-3, with unresolved D. Looked up from germline, CDR1 is SGHRS and CDR2 is YFSETQ. This CDR3 comprises 14 residues. Trimming stripped 4 bases from V and 6 bases from J, with 15 bases between. In DNA, the CDR3 is TGCGCCAGCAGCAAGGCCGTGGGTACGGATACGCAGTATTTT. This encodes CASSKAVGTDTQYF.

The chain joins TRBV5-8 to TRBJ1-1, with no clear D. The germline V and J ends were trimmed by 0 bases and 1 base, with 7 bases remaining between them. The CDR3 sequence is 14 residues long. Germline CDR1 reads SGHTS; CDR2 reads YDEGEE. CDR3 sequence: CASSLVGRNTEAFF. The CDR3 DNA reads as TGTGCCAGCAGCTTGGTCGGAAGGAACACTGAAGCTTTCTTT.

The chain combines TRBV7-8 with TRBJ1-3; possibly TRBD1 for D (6 bases). V was clipped by 4 bases and J by 2 bases, with 15 bases between them. The CDR3 totals 16 residues. CDR1 and CDR2 from the germline V gene are SGHVS and FQNEAQ. Here the CDR3 reads CASSSLGQNPGNTIYF. The DNA for the CDR3 is TGTGCCAGCAGCTCACTAGGACAGAACCCTGGAAACACCATATATTTT.

This clone was seen once. This chain joins TRBV7-7 and TRBJ1-3; TRBD1 is a possible D gene (5 bases). Trimming removed 1 base at V and 0 bases at J, with 10 bases between. Germline V gene sequence: CDR1 SSHAT, CDR2 FNYEAQ (reference sequence). The CDR3 is 16 amino acids. CDR3 sequence (DNA): TGTGCCAGCAGCTTAGTAAGGGGAGGCTCTGGAAACACCATATATTTT. Encoded protein: CASSLVRGGSGNTIYF.